A selection of T cell receptor beta chains follows, all from one sample in a study of blood T cell repertoires in COVID-19. Here immunoSEQ multiplex PCR was the method, and the copy in TCRdb shows in-frame clones only, minus some. The sample shows 150,000 to 200,000 clones, approximately 87% of them seen only once. The sample comprised peripheral blood. The receptor set was obtained from a woman aged 55 to 70 with COVID-19, enrolled during active disease. The CDR3 runs from the conserved cysteine through the conserved F or W.

J gene: TRBJ2-7
V gene: TRBV6-2/TRBV6-3
CDR3 protein: CASSYSRRAYEQYF

J gene: TRBJ1-4
V gene: TRBV19
CDR3 protein: CASSLGTDSEKLFF

J gene: TRBJ2-1
V gene: TRBV6-5
CDR3 protein: CASSYRLAGRTEQFF

J gene: TRBJ1-2
V gene: TRBV28
CDR3 protein: CASRRPGTSYGYTF

J gene: TRBJ2-1
V gene: TRBV6-5
CDR3 protein: CASRDRGNEQFF

J gene: TRBJ2-3
V gene: TRBV4-1
CDR3 protein: CASSQRVAGDTQYF

J gene: TRBJ1-1
V gene: TRBV5-6
CDR3 protein: CASSFGQGDTEAFF

J gene: TRBJ1-6
V gene: TRBV5-1
CDR3 protein: CASGWDRASPLHF

J gene: TRBJ2-1
V gene: TRBV3-1/TRBV3-2
CDR3 protein: CASSPLAQTYNEQFF

J gene: TRBJ2-7
V gene: TRBV28
CDR3 protein: CASSLKRTRTYEQYF

J gene: TRBJ2-7
V gene: TRBV12-1
CDR3 protein: CASSYSHEQYF

J gene: TRBJ1-1
V gene: TRBV5-5
CDR3 protein: CASSSLGQMNTEAFF

J gene: TRBJ2-7
V gene: TRBV10-1
CDR3 protein: CASSPSGNFYEQYF

J gene: TRBJ1-1
V gene: TRBV6-5
CDR3 protein: CASSRMNTEAFF

J gene: TRBJ1-2
V gene: TRBV6-5
CDR3 protein: CASSYRQLYGYTF

J gene: TRBJ2-1
V gene: TRBV19
CDR3 protein: CASSMTGGVNEQFF

J gene: TRBJ2-2
V gene: TRBV30
CDR3 protein: CAWNLQGGAGELFF

J gene: TRBJ1-3
V gene: TRBV23-1
CDR3 protein: CASSLRDRAGNTIYF

J gene: TRBJ1-2
V gene: TRBV30
CDR3 protein: CAWRGGRVIYGYTF

J gene: TRBJ2-3
V gene: TRBV24-1
CDR3 protein: CATSDLGGGTDTQYF

J gene: TRBJ2-7
V gene: TRBV19
CDR3 protein: CASSAGEHYEQYF

J gene: TRBJ2-3
V gene: TRBV19
CDR3 protein: CASSRGDREDGTQYF

J gene: TRBJ2-4
V gene: TRBV6-2/TRBV6-3
CDR3 protein: CASSKPTGEPIQYF

J gene: TRBJ1-5
V gene: TRBV6-1
CDR3 protein: CASSDQSAWGVNQPQHF

J gene: TRBJ2-3
V gene: TRBV7-9
CDR3 protein: CASRGVGTGLTDTQYF

J gene: TRBJ2-7
V gene: TRBV4-1
CDR3 protein: CASSPNRGVSYEQYF

J gene: TRBJ2-5
V gene: TRBV10-2
CDR3 protein: CATSLRETQYF

J gene: TRBJ1-1
V gene: TRBV7-9
CDR3 protein: CASSLAVGTGNTEAFF

J gene: TRBJ2-6
V gene: TRBV7-2
CDR3 protein: CASSLKGAGANVLTF

J gene: TRBJ1-2
V gene: TRBV6-4
CDR3 protein: CASRERDIEANYGYTF

J gene: TRBJ2-1
V gene: TRBV5-8
CDR3 protein: CASSSRTSGYNEQFF

J gene: TRBJ2-5
V gene: TRBV4-2
CDR3 protein: CASSPEVRGPETQYF

J gene: TRBJ1-4
V gene: TRBV12-3/TRBV12-4
CDR3 protein: CASSPEMREKLFF

J gene: TRBJ2-7
V gene: TRBV19
CDR3 protein: CASRPSAAGGGEQYF

J gene: TRBJ2-5
V gene: TRBV19
CDR3 protein: CASSMRTGEVETQYF

J gene: TRBJ2-2
V gene: TRBV30
CDR3 protein: CAWSVSGLTRELFF

J gene: TRBJ1-1
V gene: TRBV10-3
CDR3 protein: CAIRLRQGADPNTEAFF

J gene: TRBJ1-5
V gene: TRBV4-2
CDR3 protein: CASSQGNRDRGRQPQHF

J gene: TRBJ2-1
V gene: TRBV5-6
CDR3 protein: CASSLGDRGLAEGNEQFF

J gene: TRBJ2-7
V gene: TRBV18
CDR3 protein: CASSLDGNYEQYF

J gene: TRBJ2-5
V gene: TRBV11-3
CDR3 protein: CASSSGRGTGGYETQYF

J gene: TRBJ2-1
V gene: TRBV27
CDR3 protein: CASSKIAGWDNEQFF